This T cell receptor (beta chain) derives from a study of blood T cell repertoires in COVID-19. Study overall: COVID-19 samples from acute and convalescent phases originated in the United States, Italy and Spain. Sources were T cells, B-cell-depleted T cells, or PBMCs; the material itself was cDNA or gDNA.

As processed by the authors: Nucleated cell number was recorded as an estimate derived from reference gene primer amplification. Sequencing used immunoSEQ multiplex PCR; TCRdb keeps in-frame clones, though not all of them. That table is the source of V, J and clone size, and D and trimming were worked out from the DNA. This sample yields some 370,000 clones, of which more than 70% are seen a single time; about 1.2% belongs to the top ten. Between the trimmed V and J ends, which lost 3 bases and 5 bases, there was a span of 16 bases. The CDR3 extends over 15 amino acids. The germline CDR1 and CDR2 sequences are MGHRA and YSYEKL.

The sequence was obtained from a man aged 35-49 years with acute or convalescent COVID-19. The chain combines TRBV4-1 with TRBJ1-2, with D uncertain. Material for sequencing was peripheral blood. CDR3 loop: CASSHPARGVYGYTF. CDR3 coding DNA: TGCGCCAGCAGCCACCCCGCCCGGGGTGTATATGGCTACACCTTC.